This T cell receptor beta chain was recovered during a study of blood T cell repertoires in COVID-19. Overall study context: Nucleic acid was either cDNA or gDNA, and it came from T cells, B-cell-depleted T cells, or PBMCs.

Authors' processing steps: Reference gene primer amplification in the assay estimated nucleated cell counts. The data were produced by immunoSEQ multiplex PCR, yet TCRdb's version contains in-frame clones alone and is incomplete. V and J calls and clone size come straight from that table; D and trimming were deduced from the DNA. The profile shows under 200,000 clones, 81% of them singletons. Everyone who took part was roughly 18 to 95 years old, and they came from 20 to 25 US areas. Participant reports of clinical history set cohort assignment. Trimming removed 0 bases at V and 0 bases at J, with 9 bases between. The CDR3 runs to 16 residues.

This TCR was sampled from a woman in her forties with acute COVID-19. The chain couples TRBV23-1 to TRBJ1-3, with unresolved D. TRBV23-1 is labeled an ORF, and its function is uncertain. The material sequenced was PBMCs or T cells enriched from blood (not recorded which). The CDR3 sequence: CASSQSLTSSGNTIYF. CDR3 bases: TGCGCCAGCAGTCAATCGCTTACTAGCTCTGGAAACACCATATATTTT.